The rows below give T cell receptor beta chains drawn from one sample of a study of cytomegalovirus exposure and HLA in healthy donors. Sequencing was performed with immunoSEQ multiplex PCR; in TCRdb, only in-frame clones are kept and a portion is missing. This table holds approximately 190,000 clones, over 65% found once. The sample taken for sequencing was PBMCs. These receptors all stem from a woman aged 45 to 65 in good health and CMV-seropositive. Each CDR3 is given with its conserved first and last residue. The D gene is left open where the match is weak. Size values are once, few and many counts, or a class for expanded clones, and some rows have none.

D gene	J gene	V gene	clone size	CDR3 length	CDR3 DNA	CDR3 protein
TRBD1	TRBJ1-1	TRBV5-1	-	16	TGCGCCAGCAGCGGGGGACAGTACAGGGAAGGCACTGAAGCTTTCTTT	CASSGGQYREGTEAFF
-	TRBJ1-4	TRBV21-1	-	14	TGTGCCAGCAGCAAACGCAACAGAAGAGAAAAACTGTTTTTT	CASSKRNRREKLFF
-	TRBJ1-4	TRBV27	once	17	TGTGCCAGCAGTGTCTCAGGGATCTGGGCAACTAATGAAAAACTGTTTTTT	CASSVSGIWATNEKLFF
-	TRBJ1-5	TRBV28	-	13	TGTGCCAGCAGTTGGGGGAGGTATCAGCCCCAGCATTTT	CASSWGRYQPQHF
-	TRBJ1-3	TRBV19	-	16	TGTGCCGGTAGCAGTTGGACACCGAGCTCTGGAAACACCATATATTTT	CAGSSWTPSSGNTIYF
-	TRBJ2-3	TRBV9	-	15	TGTGCCAGCAGCGTAGAAGGGGGGGCCCCAGATACGCAGTATTTT	CASSVEGGAPDTQYF
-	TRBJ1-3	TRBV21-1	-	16	TGTGCCAGCAGCAATAGACAGGGTTTTTCTGGAAACACCATATATTTT	CASSNRQGFSGNTIYF
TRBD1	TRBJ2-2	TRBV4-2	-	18	TGTGCCAGCAGCCAAGGTTTCGACAGGGCGGAGTACACCGGGGAGCTGTTTTTT	CASSQGFDRAEYTGELFF
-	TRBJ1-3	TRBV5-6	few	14	TGTGCCAGCAGCGTCGGAGGGGACGGAAACACCATATATTTT	CASSVGGDGNTIYF
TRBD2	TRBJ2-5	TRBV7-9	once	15	TGTGCCAGCAGCTATTTACTAGCGGGGGAAGAGACCCAGTACTTC	CASSYLLAGEETQYF
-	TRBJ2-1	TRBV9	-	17	TGTGCCAGCAGCCCCCAAAAGGAGGGGACGTCCTACAATGAGCAGTTCTTC	CASSPQKEGTSYNEQFF
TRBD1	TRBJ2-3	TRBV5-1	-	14	TGCGCCAGCACCGGCCAGGGGGTCCCAGATACGCAGTATTTT	CASTGQGVPDTQYF
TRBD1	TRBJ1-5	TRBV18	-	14	TGTGCCAGCTCCCGACAGGGGGCAGATCAGCCCCAGCATTTT	CASSRQGADQPQHF
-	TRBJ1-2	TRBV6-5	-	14	TGTGCCAGCAGTTACCTGGGGGCGAACTATGGCTACACCTTC	CASSYLGANYGYTF
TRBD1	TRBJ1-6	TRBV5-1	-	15	TGCGCCAGCAGCTCCGGGACAGGGGGGAATTCACCCCTCCACTTT	CASSSGTGGNSPLHF
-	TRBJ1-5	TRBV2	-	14	TGTGCCAGCAGGCGGTTTAATAGCAATCAGCCCCAGCATTTT	CASRRFNSNQPQHF
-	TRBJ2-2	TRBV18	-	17	TGTGCCAGCTCACCAGGATTCGCGGGGGCCCGCACCGGGGAGCTGTTTTTT	CASSPGFAGARTGELFF
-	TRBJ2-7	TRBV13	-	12	TGTGCCAGCAGCCAATCCTCCTACGAGCAGTACTTC	CASSQSSYEQYF
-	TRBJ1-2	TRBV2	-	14	TGTGCCAGCAGTGAATATGAGAGATCCGGTGGCTACACCTTC	CASSEYERSGGYTF
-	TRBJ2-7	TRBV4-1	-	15	TGCGCCGGCAGCCAAGGCAAGAGGGGGTCCTACGAGCAGTACTTC	CAGSQGKRGSYEQYF
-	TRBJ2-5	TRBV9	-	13	TGTGCCAGCAGCGTCGACTGGGGCGAGACCCAGTACTTC	CASSVDWGETQYF
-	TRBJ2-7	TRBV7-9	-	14	TGTGCCAGCAGCCCCCAAGGGAGGAGCCCCGAGCAGTACTTC	CASSPQGRSPEQYF
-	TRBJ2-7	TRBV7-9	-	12	TGTTCCAGCAGCTTAGCTTCGTACGAGCAGTACTTC	CSSSLASYEQYF
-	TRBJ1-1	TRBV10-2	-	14	TGCGCCAGCAGTGAGCGTCCGGGTGACACTGAAGCTTTCTTT	CASSERPGDTEAFF
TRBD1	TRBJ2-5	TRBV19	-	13	TGTGCCAGTAGTATAAGGGGGCAGGAGACCCAGTACTTC	CASSIRGQETQYF